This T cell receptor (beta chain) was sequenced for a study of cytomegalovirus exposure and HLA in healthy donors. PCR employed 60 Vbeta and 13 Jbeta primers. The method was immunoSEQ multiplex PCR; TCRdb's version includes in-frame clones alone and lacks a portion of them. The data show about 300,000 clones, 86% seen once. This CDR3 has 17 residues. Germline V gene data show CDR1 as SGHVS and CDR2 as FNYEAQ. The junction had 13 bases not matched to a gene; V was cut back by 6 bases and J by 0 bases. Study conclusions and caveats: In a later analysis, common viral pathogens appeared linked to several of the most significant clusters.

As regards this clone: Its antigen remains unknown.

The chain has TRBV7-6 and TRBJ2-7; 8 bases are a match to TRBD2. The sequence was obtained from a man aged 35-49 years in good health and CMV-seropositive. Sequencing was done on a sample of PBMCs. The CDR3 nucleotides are TGTGCCAGCAGTCCAAATTTAGGCGGGGGGAGCTCCTACGAGCAGTACTTC. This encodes CASSPNLGGGSSYEQYF.